This T cell receptor beta chain was sequenced during a study of control samples from healthy donors and cancer patients. CDR1 and CDR2 from the germline V gene are MNHEY and SVGAGI. The CDR3 is made up of 12 amino acids. Germline trimming cut 8 bases from V and 11 bases from J; bases unmatched to any gene: 9. The data were produced by immunoSEQ multiplex PCR, yet TCRdb's version contains in-frame clones alone and is incomplete. Of fewer than 95,000 clones detected, approximately 86% appear once; the ten largest clones hold under 25%. Sequenced material: blood. This sequence originates from a man younger than 40 in good health. J is TRBJ1-1 and V is TRBV6-5; 9 nucleotides agree with TRBD1. In nucleotides, the CDR3 is TGTGCCAGCGGAGAACAGGGGGCGCGTGCTTTCTTT. Encoded protein: CASGEQGARAFF.